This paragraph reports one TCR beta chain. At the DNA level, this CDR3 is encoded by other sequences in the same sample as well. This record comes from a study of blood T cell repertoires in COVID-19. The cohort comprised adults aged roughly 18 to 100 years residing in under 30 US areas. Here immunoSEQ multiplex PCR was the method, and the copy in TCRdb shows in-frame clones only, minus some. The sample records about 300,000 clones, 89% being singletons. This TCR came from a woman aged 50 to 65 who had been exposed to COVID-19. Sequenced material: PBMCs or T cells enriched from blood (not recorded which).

In DNA form, the CDR3 reads TGTGCCAGCAGTTTAGGGACAGGGTCATACGAGCAGTACTTC. Protein sequence: CASSLGTGSYEQYF. The rearrangement joins TRBV27 to TRBJ2-7; 9 bases fit TRBD1. The CDR3 loop spans 14 amino acids. Germline V CDR1 and CDR2: MNHEY, SMNVEV (reference sequence). The V segment lost 2 bases and the J segment 4 bases; nucleotides outside the gene matches: 3.